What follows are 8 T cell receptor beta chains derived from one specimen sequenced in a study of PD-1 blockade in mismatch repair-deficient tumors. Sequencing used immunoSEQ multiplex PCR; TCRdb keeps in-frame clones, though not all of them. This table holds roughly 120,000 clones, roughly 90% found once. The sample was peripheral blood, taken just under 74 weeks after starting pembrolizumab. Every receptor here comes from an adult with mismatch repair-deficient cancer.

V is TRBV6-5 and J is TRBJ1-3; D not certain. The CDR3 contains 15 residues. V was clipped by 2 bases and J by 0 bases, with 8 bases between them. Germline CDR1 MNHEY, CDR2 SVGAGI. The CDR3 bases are TGTGCCAGCAGTTACCCCGGGAGCTCTGGAAACACCATATATTTT. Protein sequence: CASSYPGSSGNTIYF.

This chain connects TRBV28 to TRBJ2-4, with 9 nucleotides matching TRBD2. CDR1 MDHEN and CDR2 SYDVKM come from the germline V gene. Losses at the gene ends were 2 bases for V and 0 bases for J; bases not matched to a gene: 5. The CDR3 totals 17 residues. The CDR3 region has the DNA TGTGCCAGCAGTTTAGGTAGCGGGGGACTAGCCAAAAACATTCAGTACTTC. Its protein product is CASSLGSGGLAKNIQYF. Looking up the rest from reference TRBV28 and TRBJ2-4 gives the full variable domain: DVKVTQSSRYLVKRTGEKVFLECVQDMDHENMFWYRQDPGLGLRLIYFSYDVKMKEKGDIPEGYSVSREKKERFSLILESASTNQTSMYLCASSLGSGGLAKNIQYFGAGTRLSVL.

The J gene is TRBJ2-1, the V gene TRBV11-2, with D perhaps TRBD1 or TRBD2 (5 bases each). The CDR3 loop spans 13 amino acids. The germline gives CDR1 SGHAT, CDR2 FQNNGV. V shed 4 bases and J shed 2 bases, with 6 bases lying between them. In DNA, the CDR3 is TGTGCCAGCAGCTCGGGACCCTACAATGAGCAGTTCTTC. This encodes CASSSGPYNEQFF.

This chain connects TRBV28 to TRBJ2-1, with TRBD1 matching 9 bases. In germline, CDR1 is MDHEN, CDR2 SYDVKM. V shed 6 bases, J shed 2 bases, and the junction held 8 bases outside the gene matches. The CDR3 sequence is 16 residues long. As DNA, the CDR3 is TGTGCCAGCAGGAAGACAGGGGGTCGGACCTACAATGAGCAGTTCTTC. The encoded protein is CASRKTGGRTYNEQFF.

The CDR3 DNA sequence: TGCGCCAGCAGCTTGGGAGGGGGGCCAGATACGCAGTATTTT. Translating gives CASSLGGGPDTQYF. This chain joins TRBV5-1 and TRBJ2-3, with D possibly being TRBD1 or TRBD2 (6 bases each). The germline V gene encodes CDR1 SGHRS and CDR2 YFSETQ. Trimming pared 0 bases from V and 4 bases from J, leaving 9 bases between. This CDR3 contains 14 residues.

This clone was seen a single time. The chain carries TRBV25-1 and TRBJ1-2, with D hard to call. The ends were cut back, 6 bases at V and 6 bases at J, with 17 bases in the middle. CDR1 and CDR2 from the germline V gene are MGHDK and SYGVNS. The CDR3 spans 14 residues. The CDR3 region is CASRGGGKSHGYTF. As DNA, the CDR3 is TGTGCCAGCAGAGGAGGTGGGAAGAGTCATGGCTACACCTTC.

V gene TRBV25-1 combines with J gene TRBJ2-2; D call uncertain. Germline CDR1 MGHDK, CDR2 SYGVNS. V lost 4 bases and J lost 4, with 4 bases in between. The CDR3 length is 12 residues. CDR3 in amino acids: CASSVSTGELFF. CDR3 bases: TGTGCCAGCAGTGTAAGCACCGGGGAGCTGTTTTTT.

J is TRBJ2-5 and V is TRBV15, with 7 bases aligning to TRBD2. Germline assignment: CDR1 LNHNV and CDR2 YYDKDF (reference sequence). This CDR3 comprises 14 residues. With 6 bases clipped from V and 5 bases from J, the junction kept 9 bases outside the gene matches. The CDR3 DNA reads TGTGCCACCAGTACAACTAGCGCTCGGGAGACCCAGTACTTC. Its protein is CATSTTSARETQYF.